Presented here are 25 T cell receptor beta chains from one specimen sequenced in a study of blood T cell repertoires in COVID-19 (dated by TCRdb to 2020 to 2022). Libraries were prepared through the immunoSEQ multiplex PCR assay. Not all clones reach the TCRdb copy of this immuneACCESS table, which keeps in-frame sequences only. Checked studies attribute under half of the gap to unresolved V genes and leave the rest unexplained. The sample yields around 200,000 clones; roughly 84% were counted once. The top ten hold approximately 18% of the sample. Sequences were obtained from peripheral blood. The receptors were sampled from a woman of 80 years or more with active or convalescent COVID-19.

The V gene is TRBV7-9, the J gene TRBJ1-6; 7 bases fit TRBD1. The CDR3 is 13 amino acids. V lost 2 bases to trimming and J lost 8 bases; unmatched junction nucleotides: 0. Germline CDR1 and CDR2: SEHNR and FQNEAQ (reference sequence). The CDR3 nucleotides are TGTGCCAGCAGCTTAACAGGGGATTCACCCCTCCACTTT. Encoded protein: CASSLTGDSPLHF.

Only a few counts were recorded for this clone. The rearrangement joins TRBV2 to TRBJ1-1; 8 bases line up with TRBD1. This CDR3 spans 14 amino acids. With 6 bases clipped from V and 3 bases from J, the junction kept 6 bases outside the gene matches. Per the germline V gene, CDR1 is SNHLY and CDR2 is FYNNEI. The CDR3 protein is CASRKTGGDTEAFF. DNA for the CDR3: TGTGCCAGCAGAAAAACAGGGGGGGACACTGAAGCTTTCTTT.

This clone was counted only a few times. Other DNA sequences in the same sample also yield this CDR3. The chain joins TRBV12-3 or TRBV12-4 to TRBJ2-1; no reliable D call. Trimming removed 6 bases at V and 7 bases at J, with 13 bases between. The CDR3 spans 13 residues. The CDR3 here is CASSLNRWNEQFF. The CDR3 DNA follows: TGTGCCAGCAGCCTAAATCGGTGGAATGAGCAGTTCTTC.

This clone has just one count. The chain is built from TRBV11-2 and TRBJ2-1; D is unclear. Germline V gives CDR1 SGHAT, CDR2 FQNNGV. V lost 1 base to trimming and J lost 5 bases, with 6 bases between them. CDR3 length equals 13 residues. Here the CDR3 DNA reads TGTGCCAGCAGCTTAGGCAGGAACAATGAGCAGTTCTTC. Protein: CASSLGRNNEQFF.

This chain connects TRBV6-5 to TRBJ2-3, with 7 bases aligning to TRBD1. Germline V gene lookup returns CDR1 MNHEY and CDR2 SVGAGI. This CDR3 comprises 14 residues. Trimming removed 5 bases from V and 4 bases from J; junction bases left unmatched: 6. The CDR3 sequence: CASSRQGDPDTQYF. CDR3 sequence (DNA): TGTGCCAGCAGTCGACAGGGAGACCCAGATACGCAGTATTTT.

J is TRBJ2-1 and V is TRBV3-1 (or the pseudogene TRBV3-2); a weak D match, TRBD1 (5 bases). V was pared by 0 bases and J by 7 bases, with 19 bases between. Germline V gives CDR1 LGHDT, CDR2 YNNKEL (reference sequence). The CDR3 spans 17 residues. CDR3 sequence reads: CASSQDTQGTGRNEQFF. DNA of the CDR3: TGTGCCAGCAGCCAAGATACCCAGGGAACGGGTAGGAATGAGCAGTTCTTC.

This clone was seen more than once but under ten times. The J gene is TRBJ2-7, the V gene TRBV6-5; 8 positions match TRBD1. V trimming: 8 bases; J trimming: 2 bases; junction bases outside the gene matches: 5. The germline V gene encodes CDR1 MNHEY and CDR2 SVGAGI. The CDR3 is 13 amino acids. The CDR3 here is CASGGQAPYEQYF. The CDR3 coding sequence is TGTGCCAGCGGGGGACAGGCTCCCTACGAGCAGTACTTC.

The chain carries TRBV15 and TRBJ1-5, with TRBD1 as a possible D gene (5 bases). Deletions cut 0 bases from V and 3 bases from J, with 15 bases between. Looked up from germline, CDR1 is LNHNV and CDR2 is YYDKDF (reference sequence). The CDR3 extends over 17 amino acids. In nucleotides, the CDR3 is TGTGCCACCAGCAGAGATCCCCTCCGGGACTCCAATCAGCCCCAGCATTTT. Translated, it gives CATSRDPLRDSNQPQHF.

V gene TRBV3-1 (or the pseudogene TRBV3-2) combines with J gene TRBJ2-5, with 9 positions matching TRBD1. The germline gives CDR1 LGHDT, CDR2 YNNKEL (reference sequence). V lost 4 bases to trimming and J lost 5 bases; unmatched junction nucleotides: 2. CDR3 length: 13 residues. The CDR3 spells CASSRQGVETQYF. CDR3 DNA sequence: TGTGCCAGCAGCCGACAGGGGGTTGAGACCCAGTACTTC.

The chain joins TRBV19 to TRBJ2-7; TRBD1 agrees at 7 bases. V shed 5 bases and J 2 bases; nucleotides not matched to a gene: 6. The CDR3 extends over 14 amino acids. Germline CDR1 LNHDA, CDR2 SQIVND (reference sequence). The CDR3 here is CASSPGTETYEQYF. As DNA, the CDR3 is TGTGCCAGTAGTCCAGGGACAGAGACCTACGAGCAGTACTTC.

This rearrangement joins TRBV6-4 to TRBJ2-3; D possibly corresponds to TRBD1 (5 bases). Germline loops: CDR1 MRHNA, CDR2 SNTAGT. The CDR3 sequence is 15 residues long. V was trimmed by 0 bases and J by 2 bases, leaving 9 bases between them. The CDR3 coding sequence is TGTGCCAGCAGTGACTCGAGTGGGGCCACAGATACGCAGTATTTT. Its translation: CASSDSSGATDTQYF.

The genes are TRBV19 and TRBJ2-7; maybe TRBD2 (5 bases). Germline V CDR1 and CDR2: LNHDA, SQIVND (reference sequence). CDR3 length: 13 amino acids. V was pared by 5 bases and J by 4 bases, with 12 bases between. CDR3 coding DNA: TGTGCCAGTAGTCGGGGTCCTGTGTACGAGCAGTACTTC. It specifies CASSRGPVYEQYF. The variable domain in full, completed from reference TRBV19 and TRBJ2-7, reads DGGITQSPKYLFRKEGQNVTLSCEQNLNHDAMYWYRQDPGQGLRLIYYSQIVNDFQKGDIAEGYSVSREKKESFPLTVTSAQKNPTAFYLCASSRGPVYEQYFGPGTRLTVT.

The table lists this clone with a few counts. This rearrangement joins TRBV20-1 to TRBJ1-2, with a weak D call TRBD1 (6 bases). This CDR3 has 11 amino acids. With 4 bases removed from V and 7 bases from J, the gap between germline ends came to 10 bases. Germline lookup yields CDR1 DFQATT and CDR2 SNEGSKA (reference sequence). Here the CDR3 DNA reads TGCAGTGCTAATGTGGGGGCTGGCTACACCTTC. Translating gives CSANVGAGYTF.

This clone is a singleton in its sample. This chain connects TRBV29-1 to TRBJ1-5; 9 nucleotides agree with TRBD1. The CDR3 sequence is 13 residues long. Looked up from germline, CDR1 is SQVTM and CDR2 is ANQGSEA. V lost 7 bases to trimming and J lost 4 bases; unmatched junction nucleotides: 5. CDR3 DNA: TGCAGCGCCCAGACAGGGGGAAATCAGCCCCAGCATTTT. Protein: CSAQTGGNQPQHF. Variable domain in full (rest from reference TRBV29-1 and TRBJ1-5): SAVISQKPSRDICQRGTSLTIQCQVDSQVTMMFWYRQQPGQSLTLIATANQGSEATYESGFVIDKFPISRPNLTFSTLTVSNMSPEDSSIYLCSAQTGGNQPQHFGDGTRLSIL.

Only one count was recorded for this clone. The genes are TRBV12-5 and TRBJ2-7; TRBD1 aligns across 8 bases. Germline CDR1 LGHNT, CDR2 FRNRAP. Trimming removed 3 bases from V and 6 bases from J; junction bases left unmatched: 7. The CDR3 runs to 14 residues. DNA for the CDR3: TGTGCTAGTGGTTTCTCGACAGGGGTGGGCGAGCAGTACTTC. Its protein is CASGFSTGVGEQYF.

CDR3 region: CASSGAGGRSYEQYF. In DNA form, the CDR3 reads TGTGCCAGCAGTGGAGCGGGAGGGAGATCCTACGAGCAGTACTTC. The chain recombines TRBV6-1 with TRBJ2-7; TRBD2 matches at 10 bases. Trimming took 4 bases from V and 1 from J; bases not matched to a gene: 4. In germline, CDR1 is MNHNS, CDR2 SASEGT. The CDR3 has 15 amino acids.

The chain recombines TRBV11-2 with TRBJ2-1, with TRBD2 matching over 9 bases. The CDR3 covers 16 residues. Germline V gene sequence: CDR1 SGHAT, CDR2 FQNNGV. J was trimmed by 12 bases and V by 0 bases; bases with no gene match: 12. Here the CDR3 reads CASSLDLALAGSWQFF. CDR3 DNA: TGTGCCAGCAGCTTAGATCTTGCCCTAGCGGGGTCATGGCAGTTCTTC.

The rearrangement links TRBV11-2 to TRBJ2-1, with TRBD1 matching over 7 bases. Germline assignment: CDR1 SGHAT and CDR2 FQNNGV. The trim removed 1 base at V and 3 bases at J, leaving 6 bases unmatched. This CDR3 region has 16 residues. DNA of the CDR3: TGTGCCAGCAGCTTAGGGAACAGGGGTTTCTACAATGAGCAGTTCTTC. It translates to CASSLGNRGFYNEQFF.

The chain has TRBV7-9 and TRBJ1-1; TRBD1 agrees at 7 bases. The CDR3 runs to 14 residues. V shed 4 bases and J 2 bases; nucleotides not matched to a gene: 4. Germline V gives CDR1 SEHNR, CDR2 FQNEAQ (reference sequence). This CDR3 is CASSSTGDNTEAFF. The CDR3 nucleotides read TGTGCCAGCAGCTCTACAGGGGATAACACTGAAGCTTTCTTT.

The chain has TRBV7-9 and TRBJ2-3; tentative D call: TRBD1 (6 bases). Germline values: CDR1 SEHNR, CDR2 FQNEAQ (reference sequence). CDR3 size: 15 residues. V lost 8 bases, J lost 0 bases, and 15 bases lay in between. Written as DNA, the CDR3 is TGTGCCAGCCACCGAGGGGGTGCTAGCACAGATACGCAGTATTTT. It encodes CASHRGGASTDTQYF.

The chain joins TRBV3-1 (or the pseudogene TRBV3-2) to TRBJ2-7; 14 positions agree with TRBD2. With 10 bases clipped from V and 5 bases from J, the junction kept 10 bases outside the gene matches. This CDR3 is built from 15 residues. CDR1 and CDR2 from the germline V gene are LGHDT and YNNKEL (reference sequence). CDR3 sequence (DNA): TGTGCCACCAGGACTAGCGGGAGGATTATCGACGAGCAGTACTTC. Its translation: CATRTSGRIIDEQYF.

V gene TRBV28 combines with J gene TRBJ1-2, with TRBD1 as a possible D gene (5 bases). V was shortened by 6 bases and J by 4 bases, with 18 bases between the two germline ends. Looked up from germline, CDR1 is MDHEN and CDR2 is SYDVKM. The CDR3 is 15 residues long. CDR3 region: CASSLKAGDGYGYTF. In DNA form, the CDR3 reads TGTGCCAGCAGCCTAAAAGCGGGGGATGGCTATGGCTACACCTTC.

The genes are TRBV5-1 and TRBJ2-7; TRBD1 might be the D (7 bases). V was cut by 4 bases and J by 3 bases, with 20 bases left in between. The CDR3 has 16 residues. CDR1 SGHRS and CDR2 YFSETQ come from the germline V gene. This chain's CDR3 is CASSGGTAFLVYEQYF. CDR3 in DNA: TGCGCCAGCAGCGGCGGGACAGCCTTTCTAGTCTACGAGCAGTACTTC. Variable domain in full (rest from reference TRBV5-1 and TRBJ2-7): KAGVTQTPRYLIKTRGQQVTLSCSPISGHRSVSWYQQTPGQGLQFLFEYFSETQRNKGNFPGRFSGRQFSNSRSEMNVSTLELGDSALYLCASSGGTAFLVYEQYFGPGTRLTVT.

The chain links TRBV6-6 to TRBJ2-7, with 7 positions matching TRBD2. J lost 2 bases, V lost 6 bases, and 7 bases had no gene match. Per the germline V gene, CDR1 is MNHNY and CDR2 is SVGAGI (reference sequence). The CDR3 extends over 14 amino acids. In DNA form, the CDR3 reads TGTGCCAGCAGCCCCGGGACTAACCCCTACGAGCAGTACTTC. This codes for CASSPGTNPYEQYF.

The chain joins TRBV30 to TRBJ1-5, with unresolved D. Deletions cut 1 base from V and 11 bases from J, with 12 bases between. This CDR3 has 12 amino acids. CDR1 is GTSNPN, CDR2 SVGIG, per germline (reference sequence). CDR3 sequence (DNA): TGTGCCTGGAGTGGCCCGGGATGGGCCCAGCATTTT. Residues: CAWSGPGWAQHF.